These 9 T cell receptor beta chains originate from one sample sequenced in a study of T cell repertoires in cytomegalovirus infection. TCRdb processed the reads anew with MiXCR; each CDR3 protein has one entry. The sample holds a few hundred thousand distinct CDR3 sequences; more than 20% are singletons and the top ten take 10% to 15%. These receptors have no identified antigens. Sequences were derived from cultured PBMCs, sampled from culture after CMV antigen stimulation. The source is a human donor in good health (CMV status not recorded). Some clones in this sample may be carry-over from other donors' samples.

The chain couples TRBV25-1 to TRBJ2-1; tentatively, D is TRBD1 (6 bases). The germline V gene has CDR1 MGHDK and CDR2 SYGVNS. Trimming stripped 4 bases from V and 6 bases from J, with 13 bases between. This CDR3 contains 14 residues. The CDR3 sequence: CASSGYRDFNEQFF. For the CDR3, the DNA is TGTGCCAGCAGTGGGTACAGGGATTTCAATGAGCAGTTCTTC.

J is TRBJ1-1 and V is TRBV7-8; maybe TRBD1 (6 bases). Trimming took off 0 bases at V and 5 bases at J, with 16 bases between the two ends. CDR3 size: 16 residues. Germline lookup yields CDR1 SGHVS and CDR2 FQNEAQ. The CDR3 coding sequence is TGTGCCAGCAGCTTAGCGTCTAGGGGGTCCAGAACTGAAGCTTTCTTT. The encoded protein is CASSLASRGSRTEAFF.

V is TRBV6-2 or TRBV6-3 and J is TRBJ2-1, with D perhaps matching TRBD2 (5 bases). This CDR3 contains 14 residues. Germline values: CDR1 MNHEY, CDR2 SVGEGT. Trimming removed 7 bases from V and 4 bases from J, with 14 bases in between. As DNA, the CDR3 is TGTGCCAGCATCTACAATCGGGGATACAATGAGCAGTTCTTC. It encodes CASIYNRGYNEQFF.

In nucleotides, the CDR3 is TGTGCCAGCAGCTTAATGGGAGGTGGTCACGAGCAGTACTTC. Translated: CASSLMGGGHEQYF. The V call is TRBV7-2, the J call TRBJ2-7, with D tentatively TRBD2 (6 bases). The V end lost 2 bases, the J end lost 5 bases, and 13 bases lay between the germline ends. The V gene's germline CDR1 is SGHTA and CDR2 FQGNSA. The CDR3 is 14 residues long.

The chain carries TRBV11-2 and TRBJ2-2; 8 bases are a match to TRBD2. CDR1 and CDR2 from the germline V gene are SGHAT and FQNNGV. V dropped 0 bases and J dropped 5; count of bases not matched to a gene: 8. The CDR3 consists of 17 residues. CDR3 nucleotides: TGTGCCAGCAGCTTAGAACGGGGAACTAGCGGAACCGGGGAGCTGTTTTTT. This translates into CASSLERGTSGTGELFF.

V gene TRBV6-1 combines with J gene TRBJ2-7; TRBD1 aligns across 11 bases. V shed 1 base, J shed 5 bases, and the junction held 4 bases outside the gene matches. The CDR3 contains 15 residues. Germline loops: CDR1 MNHNS, CDR2 SASEGT. The DNA for the CDR3 is TGTGCCAGCAGTGAAGGGACAGGGGGCCGCGACGAGCAGTACGTC. Translated, it gives CASSEGTGGRDEQYV.

This sequence joins TRBV7-2 and TRBJ2-6; 7 bases align to TRBD1. The CDR3 sequence is 13 residues long. The germline CDR1 and CDR2 sequences are SGHTA and FQGNSA. Unmatched junction bases numbered 1, after V lost 8 bases and J lost 3 bases. In DNA form, the CDR3 reads TGTGCCAGCGGGACAGATGGGGCCAACGTCCTGACTTTC. Residues: CASGTDGANVLTF.

This chain joins TRBV28 and TRBJ2-7; 14 bases line up with TRBD2. CDR1 and CDR2 (germline): MDHEN, SYDVKM. With V trimmed by 1 base and J by 3 bases, 2 bases remained unmatched. The CDR3 totals 16 residues. The CDR3 coding sequence is TGTGCCAGCAGTTTATTAGGGACTAGCGGGAGCTACGAGCAGTACTTC. This sequence encodes CASSLLGTSGSYEQYF.

This clonotype was seen a handful of times. The chain carries TRBV4-1 and TRBJ1-1; D might be TRBD1 (6 bases). This CDR3 spans 15 amino acids. The germline V gene encodes CDR1 MGHRA and CDR2 YSYEKL. V lost 0 bases and J lost 4, with 12 bases in between. The CDR3 loop is CASSQDRGGSTEAFF. The CDR3, as DNA: TGCGCCAGCAGCCAAGATAGAGGGGGAAGCACTGAAGCTTTCTTT.